The entry below describes one T cell receptor beta chain. Its specificity is not known. The data derive from a study of cytomegalovirus exposure and HLA in healthy donors. Study-level results: As a later analysis revealed, the rate of TCR association differed by HLA locus, with DRB1 most and HLA-C fewest.

The germline V gene has CDR1 SGHTA and CDR2 FQGNSA. V shed 5 bases, J shed 2 bases, and the junction held 5 bases outside the gene matches. CDR3 length equals 15 residues. The PCR made use of 60 Vbeta and 13 Jbeta primers. Using immunoSEQ multiplex PCR, the repertoire was profiled, and TCRdb retains in-frame clones only, with some absent. Altogether about 140,000 clones are present, 65% to 80% being singletons, with the ten largest covering around 7%. This TCR came from a man in his forties or fifties in good health and CMV-seropositive. Sequenced: PBMCs. V is TRBV7-2 and J is TRBJ2-3, with 9 bases matching TRBD2. DNA for the CDR3: TGTGCCAGCAGCGAAGGGACTAGCCACACAGATACGCAGTATTTT. As protein: CASSEGTSHTDTQYF.